The rows below give T cell receptor beta chains drawn from one sample of a study of cytomegalovirus exposure and HLA in healthy donors. The protocol was immunoSEQ multiplex PCR, while the TCRdb copy is restricted to in-frame clones and leaves out a portion. The table shows under 300,000 clones, with 70% to 90% occurring only once. The sequenced sample was PBMCs. The receptors were sampled from a woman in her thirties or forties in good health and CMV-seropositive. Each CDR3 is given with its conserved first and last residue. D genes are given only for firm matches. Size values are once, few and many counts, or a class for expanded clones, and some rows have none.

CDR3 protein: CASSLVVRLNTEAFF
CDR3 DNA: TGTGCCAGCAGCTTAGTGGTCAGGTTGAACACTGAAGCTTTCTTT
J gene: TRBJ1-1
V gene: TRBV11-3
D gene: NA
clone size: NA

CDR3 protein: CASSEAFWPGQGNEQYF
CDR3 DNA: TGTGCCAGCAGTGAAGCTTTCTGGCCGGGACAGGGGAACGAGCAGTACTTC
J gene: TRBJ2-7
V gene: TRBV2
D gene: TRBD1
clone size: few

CDR3 protein: CASSTDTTGYGYTF
CDR3 DNA: TGTGCCAGCAGCACGGACACCACGGGCTATGGCTACACCTTC
J gene: TRBJ1-2
V gene: TRBV13
D gene: NA
clone size: NA

CDR3 protein: CASVRQLAVNNEQFF
CDR3 DNA: TGTGCCAGCGTCCGGCAGTTAGCGGTTAACAATGAGCAGTTCTTC
J gene: TRBJ2-1
V gene: TRBV5-8
D gene: NA
clone size: NA

CDR3 protein: CASSLGRGVTYEQYF
CDR3 DNA: TGTGCCAGCAGCTTAGGACGGGGGGTCACCTACGAGCAGTACTTC
J gene: TRBJ2-7
V gene: TRBV11-3
D gene: TRBD2
clone size: NA

CDR3 protein: CASSEAEAEAFF
CDR3 DNA: TGTGCCAGCAGTGAAGCGGAGGCTGAAGCTTTCTTT
J gene: TRBJ1-1
V gene: TRBV2
D gene: NA
clone size: NA

CDR3 protein: CASSFRASGNSGYTF
CDR3 DNA: TGTGCCAGCAGCTTTCGGGCCTCAGGGAATAGCGGCTACACCTTC
J gene: TRBJ1-2
V gene: TRBV28
D gene: NA
clone size: NA

CDR3 protein: CASSLVQTGHYGYTF
CDR3 DNA: TGTGCCAGCAGCTTAGTTCAGACAGGGCATTATGGCTACACCTTC
J gene: TRBJ1-2
V gene: TRBV11-2
D gene: TRBD1
clone size: NA

CDR3 protein: CASSPTGVRNGYTF
CDR3 DNA: TGTGCCAGCAGCCCTACAGGGGTTAGGAATGGCTACACCTTC
J gene: TRBJ1-2
V gene: TRBV7-9
D gene: TRBD1
clone size: NA

CDR3 protein: CAWSPNLILNTEAFF
CDR3 DNA: TGTGCCTGGAGTCCTAACTTGATCTTGAACACTGAAGCTTTCTTT
J gene: TRBJ1-1
V gene: TRBV30
D gene: NA
clone size: NA

CDR3 protein: CASRPEVEPGLGRDSGQYF
CDR3 DNA: TGTGCAAGTCGCCCCGAAGTGGAACCGGGACTAGGGCGAGATTCCGGTCAGTACTTC
J gene: TRBJ2-4
V gene: TRBV12-2
D gene: NA
clone size: NA

CDR3 protein: CATSSRVSNQPQHF
CDR3 DNA: TGTGCCACCAGCAGCAGGGTTAGCAATCAGCCCCAGCATTTT
J gene: TRBJ1-5
V gene: TRBV15
D gene: NA
clone size: NA

CDR3 protein: CASSLGLAGGSDTQYF
CDR3 DNA: TGTGCCAGCAGCTTAGGACTAGCGGGAGGTTCAGATACGCAGTATTTT
J gene: TRBJ2-3
V gene: TRBV13
D gene: TRBD2
clone size: once

CDR3 protein: CASSPGQGNQPQHF
CDR3 DNA: TGTGCCAGCAGCCCAGGCCAGGGGAATCAGCCCCAGCATTTT
J gene: TRBJ1-5
V gene: TRBV7-9
D gene: NA
clone size: NA

CDR3 protein: CASTLGSGLELFF
CDR3 DNA: TGCGCCAGCACTCTTGGCTCGGGACTTGAGCTGTTTTTT
J gene: TRBJ2-2
V gene: TRBV5-1
D gene: NA
clone size: NA

CDR3 protein: CASSYGPATNEKLFF
CDR3 DNA: TGTGCCAGCAGTTACGGGCCAGCAACTAATGAAAAACTGTTTTTT
J gene: TRBJ1-4
V gene: TRBV6-6
D gene: NA
clone size: NA

CDR3 protein: CSVEGGESLSYEQYF
CDR3 DNA: TGCAGCGTTGAAGGAGGCGAGAGTCTTTCCTACGAGCAGTACTTC
J gene: TRBJ2-7
V gene: TRBV29-1
D gene: NA
clone size: NA

CDR3 protein: CASSPLGGDVYTF
CDR3 DNA: TGTGCCAGCAGCCCCCTGGGAGGAGACGTCTACACCTTC
J gene: TRBJ1-2
V gene: TRBV4-2
D gene: NA
clone size: NA

CDR3 protein: CASSRESRVAGELFF
CDR3 DNA: TGTGCCAGCAGCCGAGAATCCAGGGTGGCCGGGGAGCTGTTTTTT
J gene: TRBJ2-2
V gene: TRBV5-5
D gene: NA
clone size: NA

CDR3 protein: CASSQGPTSYEQYF
CDR3 DNA: TGTGCCAGCAGCCAAGGACCGACTAGTTACGAGCAGTACTTC
J gene: TRBJ2-7
V gene: TRBV4-2
D gene: NA
clone size: once

CDR3 protein: CASSQSTEAFF
CDR3 DNA: TGTGCCAGCAGCCAGAGCACTGAAGCTTTCTTT
J gene: TRBJ1-1
V gene: TRBV4-2
D gene: NA
clone size: NA

CDR3 protein: CSVENRDYGYTF
CDR3 DNA: TGCAGCGTTGAAAACAGGGACTATGGCTACACCTTC
J gene: TRBJ1-2
V gene: TRBV29-1
D gene: NA
clone size: once

CDR3 protein: CASSLARGGQGGGYTF
CDR3 DNA: TGTGCCAGCAGCTTAGCCCGAGGGGGACAGGGGGGTGGCTACACCTTC
J gene: TRBJ1-2
V gene: TRBV11-2
D gene: TRBD1
clone size: NA

CDR3 protein: CASSLVVGQGYGYTF
CDR3 DNA: TGTGCCAGCAGCTTAGTAGTGGGCCAGGGGTATGGCTACACCTTC
J gene: TRBJ1-2
V gene: TRBV11-2
D gene: NA
clone size: NA

CDR3 protein: CASSTQGAGGYTF
CDR3 DNA: TGTGCCAGTAGTACCCAGGGGGCAGGAGGCTACACCTTC
J gene: TRBJ1-2
V gene: TRBV19
D gene: TRBD1
clone size: few

CDR3 protein: CASSYGEMNTEAFF
CDR3 DNA: TGTGCCAGCAGTTACGGAGAGATGAACACTGAAGCTTTCTTT
J gene: TRBJ1-1
V gene: TRBV6-5
D gene: NA
clone size: NA

CDR3 protein: CASSAGQGVNEQYF
CDR3 DNA: TGTGCCAGCAGCGCAGGACAGGGGGTCAACGAGCAGTACTTC
J gene: TRBJ2-7
V gene: TRBV2
D gene: TRBD1
clone size: NA

CDR3 protein: CASSDRDRFNEQFF
CDR3 DNA: TGTGCCAGCAGCGACCGGGACAGGTTTAATGAGCAGTTCTTC
J gene: TRBJ2-1
V gene: TRBV7-8
D gene: TRBD1
clone size: NA

CDR3 protein: CASSPLGTSGLNEQFF
CDR3 DNA: TGTGCCAGCAGCCCCCTCGGGACTAGCGGATTAAATGAGCAGTTCTTC
J gene: TRBJ2-1
V gene: TRBV11-2
D gene: TRBD2
clone size: NA

CDR3 protein: CAIPLTGVPNEKLFF
CDR3 DNA: TGTGCCATCCCGTTAACAGGCGTTCCTAATGAAAAACTGTTTTTT
J gene: TRBJ1-4
V gene: TRBV10-3
D gene: NA
clone size: NA

CDR3 protein: CASSSLFEQYF
CDR3 DNA: TGTGCCAGCAGCTCCCTTTTCGAGCAGTACTTC
J gene: TRBJ2-7
V gene: TRBV11-2
D gene: NA
clone size: NA

CDR3 protein: CVSRGTGEFAEAFF
CDR3 DNA: TGTGTCAGCAGGGGGACAGGGGAATTTGCTGAAGCTTTCTTT
J gene: TRBJ1-1
V gene: TRBV6-5
D gene: TRBD1
clone size: NA

CDR3 protein: CASSAPGQYFVEQFF
CDR3 DNA: TGTGCCAGCAGCGCACCGGGACAGTATTTTGTTGAGCAGTTCTTC
J gene: TRBJ2-1
V gene: TRBV7-9
D gene: TRBD1
clone size: NA

CDR3 protein: CASSSRGSTAGGGNEQFF
CDR3 DNA: TGTGCCAGCAGCTCCCGAGGGTCCACAGCGGGAGGAGGCAATGAGCAGTTCTTC
J gene: TRBJ2-1
V gene: TRBV7-2
D gene: TRBD2
clone size: NA

CDR3 protein: CASRQICGQYF
CDR3 DNA: TGTGCCAGCCGACAGATTTGTGGGCAGTACTTC
J gene: TRBJ2-7
V gene: TRBV10-3
D gene: NA
clone size: NA

CDR3 protein: CASSLEGGNNSGYTF
CDR3 DNA: TGCGCCAGCAGCTTGGAAGGGGGCAATAATAGTGGCTACACCTTC
J gene: TRBJ1-2
V gene: TRBV5-1
D gene: TRBD1
clone size: NA

CDR3 protein: CASSLSSGSDTQYF
CDR3 DNA: TGTGCCAGCAGCTTGTCTAGCGGGAGTGATACGCAGTATTTT
J gene: TRBJ2-3
V gene: TRBV7-3
D gene: TRBD2
clone size: NA

CDR3 protein: CASSSALAGTGYYEQYF
CDR3 DNA: TGTGCCAGCAGCTCTGCCCTTGCCGGGACAGGGTACTACGAGCAGTACTTC
J gene: TRBJ2-7
V gene: TRBV7-9
D gene: TRBD1
clone size: NA